What follows are 3 T cell receptor beta chains derived from one specimen sequenced in a study of shared clonotypes between healthy human individuals. Profiling relied on immunoSEQ multiplex PCR, and the TCRdb table lists in-frame clones only, not all of them. Altogether some 2,100,000 clones are present, around 95% being singletons, with the ten largest covering approximately 0.13%. Sequences were obtained from naive CD4+ T cells sorted from blood. Subset in this sample: CD45RA+ positively selected. The source of these receptors is a man aged 18 to 29 in good health.

The rearrangement links TRBV18 to TRBJ2-2; 11 bases line up with TRBD2. The length of the CDR3 is 14 residues. J gave up 7 bases and V 3 bases, and 1 base lay outside the gene matches. CDR1 is KGHSH, CDR2 LQKENI, per germline. CDR3 region: CASSPGLADGELFF. The CDR3 nucleotides are TGTGCCAGCTCACCGGGACTAGCGGACGGGGAGCTGTTTTTT.

The chain employs TRBV6-5 and TRBJ2-7; 11 nucleotides line up with TRBD1. The germline V gene has CDR1 MNHEY and CDR2 SVGAGI. The CDR3 is 15 residues long. Unmatched junction bases numbered 6, after V lost 5 bases and J lost 3 bases. CDR3 sequence (DNA): TGTGCCAGCAGTGGGCCGGGACAGGGGGACTACGAGCAGTACTTC. This sequence encodes CASSGPGQGDYEQYF.

The chain combines TRBV5-1 with TRBJ2-7, with no clear D. This CDR3 spans 12 amino acids. The germline V gene has CDR1 SGHRS and CDR2 YFSETQ. The V gene lost 2 bases and the J gene lost 6 bases, with 9 bases spanning the gap. The CDR3: CASSFDSGEQYF. The CDR3 DNA reads TGCGCCAGCAGCTTTGACTCGGGCGAGCAGTACTTC.